Following are 12 T cell receptor beta chains from one sample sequenced in a study of cytomegalovirus exposure and HLA in healthy donors. Primers included in the PCR were 60 Vbeta and 13 Jbeta primers. Produced via immunoSEQ multiplex PCR; TCRdb's table is partial and in-frame only. The sample consists of around 120,000 clones, around three quarters of them appearing once. What was sequenced was PBMCs. These receptors were collected from a man aged 50-60 years in good health and CMV-seropositive.

This chain joins TRBV7-2 and TRBJ2-3; D is unclear. Germline V CDR1 and CDR2: SGHTA, FQGNSA. The CDR3 is 15 amino acids. Trimming took 3 bases from V and 6 from J, leaving 16 bases between them. This chain's CDR3 is CASSFRRLTRDTQYF. Written as DNA, the CDR3 is TGTGCCAGCAGCTTCCGGCGATTAACGAGGGATACGCAGTATTTT. Filled out from reference TRBV7-2 and TRBJ2-3, the complete variable domain reads GAGVSQSPSNKVTEKGKDVELRCDPISGHTALYWYRQSLGQGLEFLIYFQGNSAPDKSGLPSDRFSAERTGGSVSTLTIQRTQQEDSAVYLCASSFRRLTRDTQYFGPGTRLTVL.

This clone showed up just once. This sequence joins TRBV7-8 and TRBJ2-5; 10 bases fit TRBD2. CDR1 is SGHVS, CDR2 FQNEAQ, per germline. The CDR3 covers 16 residues. V gave up 6 bases and J gave up 1 base; unmatched junction bases: 8. In nucleotides, the CDR3 is TGTGCCAGCAGAAGGACTAGCGGTTACACCCAAGAGACCCAGTACTTC. Its translation is CASRRTSGYTQETQYF.

The table lists this clone with a count of one. The chain couples TRBV30 to TRBJ2-7, with D perhaps matching TRBD2 (6 bases). Trimming took 5 bases from V and 4 from J, leaving 18 bases between them. Germline-derived CDR1 and CDR2 are GTSNPN and SVGIG (reference sequence). There are 14 residues in the CDR3. In DNA form, the CDR3 reads TGTGCCTGGGAGGATGTAGGGGCGGGATACGAGCAGTACTTC. Encoded protein: CAWEDVGAGYEQYF.

The V call is TRBV29-1, the J call TRBJ1-5; possibly TRBD1 for D (6 bases). The CDR3 spans 13 residues. From germline, CDR1 is SQVTM and CDR2 ANQGSEA. V was shortened by 4 bases and J by 7 bases, with 14 bases between the two germline ends. The CDR3 protein is CSVVIGGGQPQHF. For the CDR3, the DNA is TGCAGCGTTGTTATTGGGGGCGGCCAGCCCCAGCATTTT.

This clone was detected only a few times. The chain employs TRBV11-3 and TRBJ2-2; 8 nucleotides align to TRBD1. The germline CDR1 and CDR2 sequences are SGHNT and YENEEA. Unmatched junction bases numbered 7, after V lost 4 bases and J lost 6 bases. The CDR3 is 15 residues long. CDR3 in DNA: TGTGCCAGCAGCTCCGAGGGGACAGGCCCCGGGGAGCTGTTTTTT. Protein product: CASSSEGTGPGELFF.

J is TRBJ1-1 and V is TRBV2, with 9 bases matching TRBD1. Germline CDR1 and CDR2: SNHLY and FYNNEI. The trim removed 4 bases at V and 1 base at J, leaving 10 bases unmatched. The CDR3 length is 17 residues. The CDR3: CASSAGTGPIPNTEAFF. The CDR3 nucleotides read TGTGCCAGCAGTGCGGGGACAGGGCCAATTCCGAACACTGAAGCTTTCTTT. The variable domain in full, with the rest retrieved from reference TRBV2 and TRBJ1-1, is EPEVTQTPSHQVTQMGQEVILRCVPISNHLYFYWYRQILGQKVEFLVSFYNNEISEKSEIFDDQFSVERPDGSNFTLKIRSTKLEDSAMYFCASSAGTGPIPNTEAFFGQGTRLTVV.

The genes are TRBV6-5 and TRBJ1-3; 11 bases are a match to TRBD1. CDR1 and CDR2 (germline): MNHEY, SVGAGI. V lost 6 bases and J lost 4; bases outside the gene matches: 5. The CDR3 consists of 15 residues. CDR3 region: CASSVGQGGGNTIYF. CDR3 sequence (DNA): TGTGCCAGCAGCGTGGGACAGGGGGGCGGAAACACCATATATTTT.

This clone has a single count. The V call is TRBV6-6, the J call TRBJ2-6; D is ambiguous. Trimming cost V 4 bases and J 1 base, with 11 bases left between them. This CDR3 comprises 16 residues. In germline, CDR1 is MNHNY, CDR2 SVGAGI (reference sequence). DNA for the CDR3: TGTGCCAGCAGTTCCCCCGCAGAATCTGGGGCCAACGTCCTGACTTTC. It encodes CASSSPAESGANVLTF.

This clone was seen more than once but under ten times. This chain uses TRBV20-1 with TRBJ2-1; maybe TRBD1 (6 bases). Trimming took 5 bases from V and 12 from J, leaving 14 bases between them. CDR3 length: 11 residues. CDR1 DFQATT and CDR2 SNEGSKA come from the germline V gene (reference sequence). CDR3 loop: CSAERGWRQFF. As DNA, the CDR3 is TGCAGTGCTGAAAGGGGGTGGCGGCAGTTCTTC.

The chain uses TRBV25-1 and TRBJ2-1; no firm D call. Trimming removed 4 bases from V and 1 base from J, with 8 bases in between. Germline CDR1 reads MGHDK; CDR2 reads SYGVNS. The CDR3 has 14 amino acids. CDR3 in DNA: TGTGCCAGCAGTGCCGCAGTTTCCTACAATGAGCAGTTCTTC. This encodes CASSAAVSYNEQFF.

V and J are TRBV19 and TRBJ2-1; TRBD2 matches 7 bases. Germline trimming cut 6 bases from V and 0 bases from J; bases unmatched to any gene: 5. Germline CDR1 LNHDA, CDR2 SQIVND (reference sequence). CDR3 length equals 15 residues. CDR3 region: CASRPGLLSYNEQFF. The CDR3 DNA sequence: TGTGCCAGTAGGCCGGGACTACTCTCCTACAATGAGCAGTTCTTC. Based on the CDR3 plus reference TRBV19 and TRBJ2-1, the full variable domain is DGGITQSPKYLFRKEGQNVTLSCEQNLNHDAMYWYRQDPGQGLRLIYYSQIVNDFQKGDIAEGYSVSREKKESFPLTVTSAQKNPTAFYLCASRPGLLSYNEQFFGPGTRLTVL.

The chain couples TRBV9 to TRBJ1-2; no reliable D call. This CDR3 comprises 13 residues. Trimming cost V 1 base and J 8 bases, with 12 bases left between them. The germline V gene has CDR1 SGDLS and CDR2 YYNGEE. In nucleotides, the CDR3 is TGTGCCAGCAGCGTAAAGGCGGGCGGAGGCTACACCTTC. Its translation is CASSVKAGGGYTF.